This TCR beta chain was recorded in a study of cytomegalovirus exposure and HLA in healthy donors. As for the study in general: The Caucasian-associated ancestry cluster contained 81% of the approximately 400 genotyped donors. Findings and caveats of the study: Later on, a genetic analysis was performed. It linked a missense variant in DCLRE1C with V- and J-gene trimming of TCR beta.

PCR was performed using 60 Vbeta and 13 Jbeta primers. Sequenced by immunoSEQ multiplex PCR; TCRdb stores in-frame clones only, minus some. The profile covers 90,000 to 130,000 clones, with about 79% appearing a single time and approximately 3.1% taken by the ten largest. A word on this clone: Its antigen is undetermined.

Trimming took 0 bases from V and 5 from J, leaving 18 bases between them. CDR1 and CDR2 (germline): SGHRS, YFSETQ. The CDR3 length is 16 residues. The TCR was taken from a young woman in good health and CMV-seropositive. The sequencing sample was made of PBMCs. V usage is TRBV5-1 and J usage is TRBJ2-7; maybe TRBD2 (5 bases). Here the CDR3 DNA reads TGCGCCAGCAGCTTGGATGGACTCCTCGTGGTAAACGAGCAGTACTTC. It encodes CASSLDGLLVVNEQYF.